Here is one T cell receptor (beta chain) with its context. These data originate in a study of patients and donors after allogeneic stem cell transplantation. The CDR3 runs 14 residues. Trimming took 6 bases from V and 4 from J; bases not matched to a gene: 4. Germline values: CDR1 SNHLY, CDR2 FYNNEI. Each CDR3 protein is one row after TCRdb ran MiXCR on the RT-PCR reads. This sample has about 960,000 distinct CDR3 sequences, with roughly 17% found just once. The TCR sequence derives from a human donor who was either an allogeneic HSCT recipient or a stem cell or donor lymphocyte infusion donor (not recorded which). It is not recorded whose cells these are; they may come from a transplant donor. Material: blood, either unsorted or a sorted T cell fraction (not recorded which). V is TRBV2 and J is TRBJ2-1; TRBD1 aligns across 9 bases. DNA of the CDR3: TGTGCCAGCAGCAACAGGGGGCTTTACAATGAGCAGTTCTTC. This sequence encodes CASSNRGLYNEQFF.